These T cell receptor beta chains were read from a single sample in a study of T cell repertoires in cytomegalovirus infection. TCRdb analysed the reads with MiXCR anew, one entry per CDR3 protein. The sample has about 530,000 distinct CDR3 sequences; 26% are singletons. Sequencing used PBMCs. These receptors were collected from a human donor in good health (CMV status not recorded). Some clones in this sample may be carry-over from other donors' samples. CDR3s include the opening cysteine and the closing phenylalanine or tryptophan. The D gene is left open where the match is weak. Clone size is shown for a subset of rows, as once, few, many or a class of expanded clone.

cdr3_aa cdr3_nt d_call v_call clone_size j_call
CASSPLGLAGPETQYF TGTGCCAGCAGCCCTCTCGGACTAGCGGGACCGGAGACCCAGTACTTC TRBD2 TRBV7-3 few TRBJ2-5
CASSQDRGNGNTIYF TGCGCCAGCAGCCAAGACCGGGGAAACGGAAACACCATATATTTT - TRBV4-1 - TRBJ1-3
CASSYSRELAGGKRNEQFF TGTGCCAGCAGTTACTCGAGAGAACTAGCGGGAGGTAAGCGGAATGAGCAGTTCTTC TRBD2 TRBV6-6 few TRBJ2-1
CASSTRREQFF TGTGCCAGCAGCACCCGACGGGAGCAGTTCTTC - TRBV7-2 many TRBJ2-1
CASSDPGGIQYF TGTGCCAGCAGCGACCCCGGGGGAATCCAGTACTTC - TRBV7-2 many TRBJ2-5
CASSIRASGSNNEQFF TGTGCCAGTAGTATTCGGGCTAGCGGGAGCAACAATGAGCAGTTCTTC TRBD2 TRBV19 many TRBJ2-1
CASSKKIQGGPYTGELFF TGTGCCAGTAGTAAGAAGATACAGGGGGGACCTTACACCGGGGAGCTGTTTTTT TRBD1 TRBV19 - TRBJ2-2
CAISETRQGSVLNIQYF TGTGCCATCAGTGAGACCCGACAGGGAAGCGTCCTAAACATTCAGTACTTC TRBD1 TRBV10-3 - TRBJ2-4
CASQPAGTGAVEAFF TGTGCCAGCCAACCAGCCGGGACAGGGGCTGTTGAAGCTTTCTTT TRBD1 TRBV6-1 - TRBJ1-1
CASSLGFSLRALHF TGTGCCAGCAGCTTAGGTTTCAGTCTTAGGGCCCTCCACTTT - TRBV7-2 many TRBJ1-6
CSASTWDRGRRQFF TGCAGTGCTAGCACTTGGGACAGGGGGCGCCGGCAGTTCTTC TRBD1 TRBV20-1 few TRBJ2-1
CASSFSVDNEQFF TGTGCTAGCAGCTTTAGCGTCGACAATGAGCAGTTCTTC - TRBV7-7 many TRBJ2-1
CSVEISSNPSYGYTF TGCAGCGTTGAAATCTCGTCAAATCCTTCATATGGCTACACCTTC - TRBV29-1 - TRBJ1-2
CASSSYRELEAFF TGTGCCAGCAGTAGCTACAGGGAACTTGAAGCTTTCTTT - TRBV28 - TRBJ1-1
CASSLHEGMNQPQHF TGCGCCAGCAGCCTCCACGAAGGCATGAATCAGCCCCAGCATTTT - TRBV4-3 - TRBJ1-5
CASSFILARGDNEQFF TGTGCCAGCAGCTTTATCCTAGCCAGAGGCGACAATGAGCAGTTCTTC - TRBV5-4 few TRBJ2-1
CASSLVGGLATRGYEQYF TGTGCCAGCAGCTTGGTTGGGGGACTAGCTACAAGAGGTTACGAGCAGTACTTC TRBD2 TRBV7-9 few TRBJ2-7
CASSTDQGNEKLFF TGTGCCAGCAGCACAGATCAGGGGAATGAAAAACTGTTTTTT - TRBV7-9 few TRBJ1-4
CASSNKLKGGSTDTQYF TGTGCCAGCTCGAACAAACTTAAAGGGGGGAGCACAGATACGCAGTATTTT - TRBV11-3 - TRBJ2-3
CASSDGTFNEQFF TGTGCCAGCAGTGACGGGACTTTCAATGAGCAGTTCTTC - TRBV2 - TRBJ2-1
CASSPRREQDEQFF TGTGCCAGCTCACCACGGCGGGAGCAGGATGAGCAGTTCTTC TRBD2 TRBV18 - TRBJ2-1
CSADRDRASDGTDTQYF TGCAGTGCAGATCGGGACAGGGCATCAGATGGCACAGATACGCAGTATTTT TRBD1 TRBV20-1 - TRBJ2-3
CASSLDQGETYEQYF TGTGCCAGCAGCTTAGATCAGGGGGAGACCTACGAGCAGTACTTC TRBD1 TRBV7-6 - TRBJ2-7
CASRPTSGRRNEQFF TGTGCCAGCAGACCGACTAGCGGGAGAAGGAATGAGCAGTTCTTC TRBD2 TRBV6-1 few TRBJ2-1
CASSSAGGEQYF TGTGCCAGCAGTTCGGCAGGGGGCGAGCAGTACTTC TRBD1 TRBV28 - TRBJ2-7
CASSSHGVNTEAFF TGTGCCAGCAGTTCTCACGGAGTAAACACTGAAGCTTTCTTT - TRBV12-3/TRBV12-4 once TRBJ1-1
CASTPGQRYNEQFF TGTGCCAGTACCCCGGGACAGAGATACAATGAGCAGTTCTTC TRBD1 TRBV19 many TRBJ2-1
CASSQEMETQYF TGTGCCAGCAGCCAAGAAATGGAGACCCAGTACTTC - TRBV3-1 - TRBJ2-5
CASSAGRGRSYEQYF TGTGCCAGCAGCGCCGGTAGGGGGAGATCCTACGAGCAGTACTTC - TRBV7-2 - TRBJ2-7
CASSRGDRPYEQYF TGTGCCAGCAGCAGAGGGGACCGTCCTTACGAGCAGTACTTC - TRBV7-9 few TRBJ2-7
CASSYLPGGQSSYEQYF TGTGCCAGCAGTTACCTGCCGGGAGGGCAGAGCTCCTACGAGCAGTACTTC TRBD2 TRBV6-5 - TRBJ2-7
CASTRDRAHSGANVLTF TGTGCCAGCACGCGGGACAGGGCCCACTCTGGGGCCAACGTCCTGACTTTC TRBD1 TRBV28 many TRBJ2-6
CATSAVSGSGANVLTF TGTGCCACCAGTGCTGTCTCAGGGTCTGGGGCCAACGTCCTGACTTTC - TRBV24-1 few TRBJ2-6
CASSPIRERGETQYF TGTGCCAGCAGCCCTATCAGGGAGAGGGGAGAGACCCAGTACTTC - TRBV7-9 few TRBJ2-5
CASSARQPGGLGTDTQYF TGTGCCAGCAGCGCGCGGCAGCCAGGGGGCCTGGGCACAGATACGCAGTATTTT TRBD1 TRBV7-6 many TRBJ2-3
CSASLPGEGEGYTF TGCAGTGCTAGCCTCCCAGGGGAGGGGGAGGGCTACACCTTC - TRBV20-1 few TRBJ1-2
CASSLVLGGGTANTGELFF TGTGCCAGCAGCTTAGTATTGGGCGGAGGGACGGCGAACACCGGGGAGCTGTTTTTT - TRBV7-9 - TRBJ2-2